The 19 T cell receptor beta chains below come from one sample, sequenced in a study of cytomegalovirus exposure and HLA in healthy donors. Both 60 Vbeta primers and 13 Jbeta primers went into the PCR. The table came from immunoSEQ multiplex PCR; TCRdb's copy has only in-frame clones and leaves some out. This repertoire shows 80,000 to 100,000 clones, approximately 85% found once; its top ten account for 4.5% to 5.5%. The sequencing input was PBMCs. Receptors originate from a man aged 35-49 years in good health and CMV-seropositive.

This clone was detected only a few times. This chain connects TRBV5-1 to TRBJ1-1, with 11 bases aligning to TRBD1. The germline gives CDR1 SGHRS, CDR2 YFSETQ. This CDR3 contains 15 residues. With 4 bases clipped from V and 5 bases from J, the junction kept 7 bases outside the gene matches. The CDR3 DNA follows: TGCGCCAGCAGCCTAGGACAGGGGGCGCGAACTGAAGCTTTCTTT. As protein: CASSLGQGARTEAFF.

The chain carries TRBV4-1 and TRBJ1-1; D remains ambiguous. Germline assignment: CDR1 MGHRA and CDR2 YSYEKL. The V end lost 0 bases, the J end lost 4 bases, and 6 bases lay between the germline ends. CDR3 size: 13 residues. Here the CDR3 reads CASSQDRGTEAFF. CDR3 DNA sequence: TGCGCCAGCAGCCAAGATCGCGGCACTGAAGCTTTCTTT.

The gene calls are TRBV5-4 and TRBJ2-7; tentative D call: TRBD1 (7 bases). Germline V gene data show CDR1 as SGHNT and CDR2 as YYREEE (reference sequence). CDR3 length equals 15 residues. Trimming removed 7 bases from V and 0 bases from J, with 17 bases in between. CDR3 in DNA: TGTGCCAGCGGGCAGGGGGGAGTAAGCTCCTACGAGCAGTACTTC. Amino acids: CASGQGGVSSYEQYF.

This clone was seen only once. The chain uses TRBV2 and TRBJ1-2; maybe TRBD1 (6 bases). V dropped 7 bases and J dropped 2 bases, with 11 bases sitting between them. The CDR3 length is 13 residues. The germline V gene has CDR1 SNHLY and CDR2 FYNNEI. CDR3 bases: TGTGCCAGCATACAGGGTCAGAACTATGGCTACACCTTC. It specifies CASIQGQNYGYTF.

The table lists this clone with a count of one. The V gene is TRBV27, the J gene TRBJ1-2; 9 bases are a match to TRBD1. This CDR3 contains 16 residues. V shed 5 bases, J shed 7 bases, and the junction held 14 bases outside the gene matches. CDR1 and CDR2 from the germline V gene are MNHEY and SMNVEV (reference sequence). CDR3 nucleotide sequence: TGTGCCAGCAGTAATCTTAAAGGGACAGGGCATCGTGGCTACACCTTC. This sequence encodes CASSNLKGTGHRGYTF.

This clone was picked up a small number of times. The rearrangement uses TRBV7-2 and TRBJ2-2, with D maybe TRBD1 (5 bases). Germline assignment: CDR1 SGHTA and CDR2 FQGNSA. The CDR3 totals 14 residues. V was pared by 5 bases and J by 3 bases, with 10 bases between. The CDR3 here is CASSPGLYTGELFF. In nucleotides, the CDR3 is TGTGCCAGCAGCCCAGGGTTATACACCGGGGAGCTGTTTTTT. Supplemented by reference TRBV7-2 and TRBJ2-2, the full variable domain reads GAGVSQSPSNKVTEKGKDVELRCDPISGHTALYWYRQSLGQGLEFLIYFQGNSAPDKSGLPSDRFSAERTGGSVSTLTIQRTQQEDSAVYLCASSPGLYTGELFFGEGSRLTVL.

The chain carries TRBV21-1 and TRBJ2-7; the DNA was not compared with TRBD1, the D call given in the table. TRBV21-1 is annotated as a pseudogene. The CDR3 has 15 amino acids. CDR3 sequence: CASSPWTEHSYEQYF. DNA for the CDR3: TGTGCCAGCAGCCCTTGGACAGAACACTCCTACGAGCAGTACTTC.

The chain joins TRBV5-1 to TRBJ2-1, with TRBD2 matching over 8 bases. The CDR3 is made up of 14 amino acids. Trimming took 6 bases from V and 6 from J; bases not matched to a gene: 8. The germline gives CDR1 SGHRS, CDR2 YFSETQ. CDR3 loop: CASTPGTRANEQFF. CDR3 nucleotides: TGCGCCAGCACCCCCGGGACTAGGGCCAATGAGCAGTTCTTC.

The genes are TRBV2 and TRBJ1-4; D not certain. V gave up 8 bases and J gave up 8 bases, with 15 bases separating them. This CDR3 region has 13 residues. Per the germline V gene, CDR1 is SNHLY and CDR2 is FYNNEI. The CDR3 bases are TGTGCCAGCGTGAGGCGGGTGGGGGAAAAACTGTTTTTT. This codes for CASVRRVGEKLFF.

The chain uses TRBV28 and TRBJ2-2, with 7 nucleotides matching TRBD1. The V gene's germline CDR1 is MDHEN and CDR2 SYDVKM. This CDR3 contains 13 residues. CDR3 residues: CAIRQGVKGELFF. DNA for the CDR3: TGTGCGATTCGCCAGGGGGTAAAGGGGGAGCTGTTTTTT.

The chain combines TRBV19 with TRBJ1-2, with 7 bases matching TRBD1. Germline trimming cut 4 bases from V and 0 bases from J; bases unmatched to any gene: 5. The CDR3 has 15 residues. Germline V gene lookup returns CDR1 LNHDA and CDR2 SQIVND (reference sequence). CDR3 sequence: CASSRTGSANYGYTF. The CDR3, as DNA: TGTGCCAGTAGTAGGACAGGCTCAGCTAACTATGGCTACACCTTC.

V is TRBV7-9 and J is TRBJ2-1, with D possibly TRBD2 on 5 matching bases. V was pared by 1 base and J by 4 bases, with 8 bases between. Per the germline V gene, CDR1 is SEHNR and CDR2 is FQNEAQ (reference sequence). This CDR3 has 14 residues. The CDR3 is CASSLGGGYNEQFF. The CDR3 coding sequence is TGTGCCAGCAGCTTAGGTGGCGGGTACAATGAGCAGTTCTTC.

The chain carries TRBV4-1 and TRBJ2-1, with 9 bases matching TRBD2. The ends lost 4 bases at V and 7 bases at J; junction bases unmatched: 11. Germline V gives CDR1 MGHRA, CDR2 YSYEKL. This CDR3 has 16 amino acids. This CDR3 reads CASSPTTSGLWNEQFF. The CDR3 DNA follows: TGCGCCAGCAGCCCCACGACTAGCGGACTTTGGAATGAGCAGTTCTTC.

CDR3 coding DNA: TGTGCCAGCTCACCACACGAGGGGGCGAACACTGAAGCTTTCTTT. Translated: CASSPHEGANTEAFF. This rearrangement joins TRBV18 to TRBJ1-1; TRBD1 matches at 7 bases. The CDR3 is 15 amino acids. The trim removed 1 base at V and 1 base at J, leaving 3 bases unmatched. Germline V gene lookup returns CDR1 KGHSH and CDR2 LQKENI.

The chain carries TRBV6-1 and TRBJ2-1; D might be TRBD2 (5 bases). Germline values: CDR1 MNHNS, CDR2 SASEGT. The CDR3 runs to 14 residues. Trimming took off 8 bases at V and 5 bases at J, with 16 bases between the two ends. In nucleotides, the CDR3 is TGTGCCAGCCCCCGAGAGGGTCGGCACAATGAGCAGTTCTTC. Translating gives CASPREGRHNEQFF.

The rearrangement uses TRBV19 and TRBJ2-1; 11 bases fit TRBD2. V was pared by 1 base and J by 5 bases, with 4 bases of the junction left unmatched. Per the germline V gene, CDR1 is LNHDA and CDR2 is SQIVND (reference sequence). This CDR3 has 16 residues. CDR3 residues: CASSIVAGGVDNEQFF. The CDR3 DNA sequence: TGTGCCAGTAGTATAGTAGCGGGAGGGGTCGACAATGAGCAGTTCTTC.

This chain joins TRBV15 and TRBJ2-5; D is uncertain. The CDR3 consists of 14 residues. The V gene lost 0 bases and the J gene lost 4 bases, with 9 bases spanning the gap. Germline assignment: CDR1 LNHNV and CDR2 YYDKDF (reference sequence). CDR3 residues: CATSRETRVETQYF. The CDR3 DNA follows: TGTGCCACCAGCAGAGAGACCCGGGTAGAGACCCAGTACTTC.

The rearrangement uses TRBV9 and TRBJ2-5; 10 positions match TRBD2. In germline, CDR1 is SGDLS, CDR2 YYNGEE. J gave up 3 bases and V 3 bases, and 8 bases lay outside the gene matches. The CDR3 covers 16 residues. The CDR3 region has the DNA TGTGCCAGCAGCGAGAAGGGGCTAGCGGGGGAAGAGACCCAGTACTTC. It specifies CASSEKGLAGEETQYF. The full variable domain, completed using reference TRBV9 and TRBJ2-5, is DSGVTQTPKHLITATGQRVTLRCSPRSGDLSVYWYQQSLDQGLQFLIQYYNGEERAKGNILERFSAQQFPDLHSELNLSSLELGDSALYFCASSEKGLAGEETQYFGPGTRLLVL.

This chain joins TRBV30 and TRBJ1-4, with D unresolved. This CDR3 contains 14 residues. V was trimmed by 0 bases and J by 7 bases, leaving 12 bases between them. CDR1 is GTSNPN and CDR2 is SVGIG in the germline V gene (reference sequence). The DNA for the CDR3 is TGTGCCTGGAGTGTTGGGGAGATGGGTGAAAAACTGTTTTTT. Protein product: CAWSVGEMGEKLFF.